This T cell receptor beta chain was sequenced during a study of T cells in Graves' hyperthyroidism and ophthalmopathy. Absence of ophthalmopathy progression within 18 months defined stable Graves' hyperthyroidism. Diagnoses were made from clinical symptoms, serum measures (thyroxine and TRAb), thyroid ultrasound and orbital computed tomography. From RNA transcripts, TCR beta CDR3 regions were amplified. The HTBI primer set drove a first-round RT-PCR of the TCR CDR3. TCRdb re-analysed the multiplex PCR reads in MiXCR, keeping a single row per CDR3 protein. The sample includes approximately 370,000 distinct CDR3 sequences, under 15% seen only once; the top ten take around a third. The CDR3 totals 16 residues. After removal of 4 bases from V and 6 bases from J, the junction contained 9 bases not matched to a gene. Germline V gives CDR1 LNHDA, CDR2 SQIVND (reference sequence).

The source material was blood. The clonotype comes from a woman aged 25 to 39 with Graves' hyperthyroidism. The V gene is TRBV19, the J gene TRBJ1-2, with 12 bases aligning to TRBD1. Here the CDR3 DNA reads TGTGCCAGTAGTACCTTAACGGGACAGGGGGCCCATGGCTACACCTTC. Its translation: CASSTLTGQGAHGYTF.